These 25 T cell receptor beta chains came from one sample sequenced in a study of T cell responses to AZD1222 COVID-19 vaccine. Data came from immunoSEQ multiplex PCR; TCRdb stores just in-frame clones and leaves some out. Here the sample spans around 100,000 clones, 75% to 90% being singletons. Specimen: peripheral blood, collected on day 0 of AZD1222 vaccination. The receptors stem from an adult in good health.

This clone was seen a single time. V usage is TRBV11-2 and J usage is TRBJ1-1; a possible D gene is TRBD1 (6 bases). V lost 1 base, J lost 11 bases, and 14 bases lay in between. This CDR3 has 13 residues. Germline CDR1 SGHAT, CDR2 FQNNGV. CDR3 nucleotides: TGTGCCAGCAGCTTAGCATTTGGAGGGGGGGCTTTCTTT. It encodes CASSLAFGGGAFF.

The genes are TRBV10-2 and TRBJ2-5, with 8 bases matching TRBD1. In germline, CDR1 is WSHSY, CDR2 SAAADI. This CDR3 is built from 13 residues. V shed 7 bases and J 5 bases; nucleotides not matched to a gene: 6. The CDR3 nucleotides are TGCGCCAGCACCCAGGGGGCTGGGGAGACCCAGTACTTC. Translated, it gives CASTQGAGETQYF.

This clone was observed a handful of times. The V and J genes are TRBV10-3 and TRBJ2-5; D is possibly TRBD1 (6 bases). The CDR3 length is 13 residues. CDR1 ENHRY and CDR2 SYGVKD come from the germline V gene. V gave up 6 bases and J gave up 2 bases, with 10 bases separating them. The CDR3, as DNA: TGTGCCATCAGCCTTGGACAGCAAGAGACCCAGTACTTC. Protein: CAISLGQQETQYF.

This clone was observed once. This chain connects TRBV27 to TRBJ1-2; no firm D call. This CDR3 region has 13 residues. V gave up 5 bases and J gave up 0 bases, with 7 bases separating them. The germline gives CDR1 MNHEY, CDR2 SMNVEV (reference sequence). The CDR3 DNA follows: TGTGCCAGCAGTCGAGAGGCTAACTATGGCTACACCTTC. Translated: CASSREANYGYTF.

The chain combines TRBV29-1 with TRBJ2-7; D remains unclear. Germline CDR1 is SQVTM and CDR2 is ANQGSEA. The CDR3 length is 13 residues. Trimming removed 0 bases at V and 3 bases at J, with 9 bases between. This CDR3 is CSVEENANYEQYF. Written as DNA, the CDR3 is TGCAGCGTTGAAGAAAATGCCAACTACGAGCAGTACTTC.

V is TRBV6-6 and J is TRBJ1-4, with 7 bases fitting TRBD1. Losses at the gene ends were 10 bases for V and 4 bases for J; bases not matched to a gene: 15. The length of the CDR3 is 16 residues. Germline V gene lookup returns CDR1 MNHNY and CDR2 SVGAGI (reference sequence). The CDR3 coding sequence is TGTGCCACTTTCTCGCGGTGGGACAGCATTAATGAAAAACTGTTTTTT. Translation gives CATFSRWDSINEKLFF.

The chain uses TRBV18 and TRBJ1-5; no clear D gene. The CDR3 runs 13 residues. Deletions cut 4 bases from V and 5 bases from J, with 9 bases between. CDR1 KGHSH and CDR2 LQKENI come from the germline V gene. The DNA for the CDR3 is TGTGCCAGCTCACTGGGTAGGGATCAGCCCCAGCATTTT. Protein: CASSLGRDQPQHF.

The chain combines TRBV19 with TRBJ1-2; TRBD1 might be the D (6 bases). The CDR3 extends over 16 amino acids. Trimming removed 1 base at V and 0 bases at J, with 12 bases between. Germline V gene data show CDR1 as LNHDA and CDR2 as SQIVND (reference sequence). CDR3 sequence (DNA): TGTGCCAGTAGTATAGGCACCGGGACAACTAACTATGGCTACACCTTC. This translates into CASSIGTGTTNYGYTF.

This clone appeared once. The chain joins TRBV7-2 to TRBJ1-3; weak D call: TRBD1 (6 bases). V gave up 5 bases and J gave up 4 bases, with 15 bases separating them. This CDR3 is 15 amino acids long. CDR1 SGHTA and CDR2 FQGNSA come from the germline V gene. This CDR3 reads CASSQMGGIGNTIYF. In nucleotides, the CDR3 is TGTGCCAGCAGCCAAATGGGGGGCATAGGAAACACCATATATTTT.

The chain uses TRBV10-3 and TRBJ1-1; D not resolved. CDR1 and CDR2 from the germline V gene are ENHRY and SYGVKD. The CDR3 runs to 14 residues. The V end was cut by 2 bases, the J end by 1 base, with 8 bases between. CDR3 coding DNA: TGTGCCATCAGTGAGACCGAGCAGAACACTGAAGCTTTCTTT. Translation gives CAISETEQNTEAFF.

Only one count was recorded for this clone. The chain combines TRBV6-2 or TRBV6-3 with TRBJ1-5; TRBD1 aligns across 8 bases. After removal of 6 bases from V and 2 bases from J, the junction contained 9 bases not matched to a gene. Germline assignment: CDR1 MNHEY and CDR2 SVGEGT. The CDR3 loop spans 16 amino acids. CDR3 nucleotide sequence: TGTGCCAGCAGCTATTATACAGGGGGTGGCAATCAGCCCCAGCATTTT. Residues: CASSYYTGGGNQPQHF.

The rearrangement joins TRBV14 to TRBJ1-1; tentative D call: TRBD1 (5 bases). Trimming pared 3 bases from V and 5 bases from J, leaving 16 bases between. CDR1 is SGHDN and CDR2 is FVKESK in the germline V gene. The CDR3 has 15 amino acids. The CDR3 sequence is CASSHFRGMGTEAFF. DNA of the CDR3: TGTGCCAGCAGCCATTTTAGGGGAATGGGGACTGAAGCTTTCTTT.

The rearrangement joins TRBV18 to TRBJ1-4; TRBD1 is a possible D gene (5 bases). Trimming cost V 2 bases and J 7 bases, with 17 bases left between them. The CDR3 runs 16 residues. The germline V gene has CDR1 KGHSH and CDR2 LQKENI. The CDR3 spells CASSPFVGRVGEKLFF. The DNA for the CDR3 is TGTGCCAGCTCACCATTCGTCGGCAGGGTGGGTGAAAAACTGTTTTTT.

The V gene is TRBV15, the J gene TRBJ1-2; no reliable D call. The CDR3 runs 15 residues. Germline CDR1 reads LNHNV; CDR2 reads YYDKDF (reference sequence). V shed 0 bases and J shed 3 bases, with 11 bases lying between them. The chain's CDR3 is CATSRDAGFDYGYTF. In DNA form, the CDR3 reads TGTGCCACCAGCAGAGATGCGGGATTCGACTATGGCTACACCTTC.

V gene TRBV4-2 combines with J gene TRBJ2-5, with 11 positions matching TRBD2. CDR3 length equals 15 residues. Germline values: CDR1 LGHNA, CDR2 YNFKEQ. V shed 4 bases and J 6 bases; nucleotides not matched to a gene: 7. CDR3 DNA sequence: TGTGCCAGCAGCCCATTAGCGGGGGGGCCACAGACCCAGTACTTC. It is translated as CASSPLAGGPQTQYF.

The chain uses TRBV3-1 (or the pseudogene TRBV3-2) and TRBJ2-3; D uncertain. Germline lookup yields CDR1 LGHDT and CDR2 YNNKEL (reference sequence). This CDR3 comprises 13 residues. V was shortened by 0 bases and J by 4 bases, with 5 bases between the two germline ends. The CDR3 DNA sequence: TGTGCCAGCAGCCAAGACATCCCAGATACGCAGTATTTT. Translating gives CASSQDIPDTQYF.

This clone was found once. The CDR3 bases are TGTGCCAGCAGTGCCCTTCTCCCCCCTAGCACAGATACGCAGTATTTT. Translating it yields CASSALLPPSTDTQYF. The rearrangement joins TRBV6-1 to TRBJ2-3; D ambiguous. The germline CDR1 and CDR2 sequences are MNHNS and SASEGT. The CDR3 sequence is 16 residues long. Trimming removed 4 bases at V and 0 bases at J, with 14 bases between.

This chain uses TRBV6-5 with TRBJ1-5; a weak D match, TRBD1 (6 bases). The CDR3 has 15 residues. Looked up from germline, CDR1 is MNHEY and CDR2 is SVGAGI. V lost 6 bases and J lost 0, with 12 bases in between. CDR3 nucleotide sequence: TGTGCCAGCAGGTTAGGGGGGAATAGCAATCAGCCCCAGCATTTT. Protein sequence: CASRLGGNSNQPQHF.

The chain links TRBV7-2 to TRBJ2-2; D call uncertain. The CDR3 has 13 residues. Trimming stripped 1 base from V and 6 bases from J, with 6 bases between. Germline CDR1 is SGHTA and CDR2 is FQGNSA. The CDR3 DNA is TGTGCCAGCAGCTTAGGGGATGCCGGGGAGCTGTTTTTT. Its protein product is CASSLGDAGELFF.

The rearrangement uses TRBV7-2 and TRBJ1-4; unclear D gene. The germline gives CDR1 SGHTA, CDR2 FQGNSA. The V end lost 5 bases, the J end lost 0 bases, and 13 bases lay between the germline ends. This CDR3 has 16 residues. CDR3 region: CASSRPPGSTNEKLFF. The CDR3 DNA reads TGTGCCAGCAGCCGCCCTCCCGGATCAACTAATGAAAAACTGTTTTTT. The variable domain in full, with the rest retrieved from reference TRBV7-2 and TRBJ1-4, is GAGVSQSPSNKVTEKGKDVELRCDPISGHTALYWYRQSLGQGLEFLIYFQGNSAPDKSGLPSDRFSAERTGGSVSTLTIQRTQQEDSAVYLCASSRPPGSTNEKLFFGSGTQLSVL.

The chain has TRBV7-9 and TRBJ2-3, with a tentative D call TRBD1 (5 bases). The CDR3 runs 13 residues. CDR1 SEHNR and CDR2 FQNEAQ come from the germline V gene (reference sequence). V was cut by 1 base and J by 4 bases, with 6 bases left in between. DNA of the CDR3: TGTGCCAGCAGCTTAGAAGGGGCAGATACGCAGTATTTT. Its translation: CASSLEGADTQYF.

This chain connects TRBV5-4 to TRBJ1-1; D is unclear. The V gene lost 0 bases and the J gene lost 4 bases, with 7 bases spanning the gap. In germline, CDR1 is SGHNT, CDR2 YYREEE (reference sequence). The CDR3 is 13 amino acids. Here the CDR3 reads CASSLDEPTEAFF. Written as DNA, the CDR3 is TGTGCCAGCAGCTTGGACGAGCCCACTGAAGCTTTCTTT.

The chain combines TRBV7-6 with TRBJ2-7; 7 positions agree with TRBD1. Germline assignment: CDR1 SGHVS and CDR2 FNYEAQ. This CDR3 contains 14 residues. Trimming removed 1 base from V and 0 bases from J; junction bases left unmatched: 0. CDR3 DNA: TGTGCCAGCAGCTTAGGGGACAGCTCCTACGAGCAGTACTTC. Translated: CASSLGDSSYEQYF.

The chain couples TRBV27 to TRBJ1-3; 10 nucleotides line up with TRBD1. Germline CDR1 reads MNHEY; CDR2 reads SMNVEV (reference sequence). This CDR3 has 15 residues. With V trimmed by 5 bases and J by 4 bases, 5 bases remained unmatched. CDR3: CASSPTGGLGNTIYF. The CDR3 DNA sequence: TGTGCCAGCAGTCCGACAGGGGGCTTGGGAAACACCATATATTTT.

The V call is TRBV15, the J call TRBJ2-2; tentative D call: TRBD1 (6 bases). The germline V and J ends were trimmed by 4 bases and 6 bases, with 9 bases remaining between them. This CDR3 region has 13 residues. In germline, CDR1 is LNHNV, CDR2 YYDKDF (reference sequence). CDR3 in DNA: TGTGCCACCAGCACCACAGGGTCCGGGGAGCTGTTTTTT. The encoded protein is CATSTTGSGELFF.